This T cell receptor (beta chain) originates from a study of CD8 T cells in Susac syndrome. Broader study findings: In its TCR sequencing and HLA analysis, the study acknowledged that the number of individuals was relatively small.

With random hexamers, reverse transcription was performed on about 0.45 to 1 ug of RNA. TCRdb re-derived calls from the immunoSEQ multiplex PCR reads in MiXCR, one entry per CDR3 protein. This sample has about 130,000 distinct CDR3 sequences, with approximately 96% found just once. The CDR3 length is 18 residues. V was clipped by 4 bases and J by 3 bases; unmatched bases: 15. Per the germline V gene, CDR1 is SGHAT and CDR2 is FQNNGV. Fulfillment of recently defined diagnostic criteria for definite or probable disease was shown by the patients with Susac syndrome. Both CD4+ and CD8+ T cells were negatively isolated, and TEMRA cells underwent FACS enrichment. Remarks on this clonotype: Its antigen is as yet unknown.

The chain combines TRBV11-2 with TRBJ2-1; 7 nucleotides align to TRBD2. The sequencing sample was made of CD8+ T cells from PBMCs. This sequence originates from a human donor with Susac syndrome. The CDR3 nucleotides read TGTGCCAGCAGCTCCCTTCAGCGTCGGCGGGAGTACTACAATGAGCAGTTCTTC. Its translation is CASSSLQRRREYYNEQFF.